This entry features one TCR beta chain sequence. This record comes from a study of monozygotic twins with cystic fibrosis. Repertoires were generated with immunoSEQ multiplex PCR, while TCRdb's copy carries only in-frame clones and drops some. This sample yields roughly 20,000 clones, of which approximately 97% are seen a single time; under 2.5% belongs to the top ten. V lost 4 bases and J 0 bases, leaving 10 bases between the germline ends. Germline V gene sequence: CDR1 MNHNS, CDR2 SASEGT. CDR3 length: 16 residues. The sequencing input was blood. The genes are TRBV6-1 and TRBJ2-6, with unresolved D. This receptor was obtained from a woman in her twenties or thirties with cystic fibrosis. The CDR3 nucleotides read TGTGCCAGCAGTGTGGACGGTTCCTCTGGGGCCAACGTCCTGACTTTC. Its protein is CASSVDGSSGANVLTF.